This T cell receptor (beta chain) was obtained from a study of T-cell reconstitution after alpha-beta-depleted transplantation in children. After removal of 11 bases from V and 1 base from J, the junction contained 8 bases not matched to a gene. This CDR3 region has 13 residues. CDR1 is MNHEY and CDR2 is SVGAGI in the germline V gene. This clonotype has at least ten counts. The library targeted TCRbeta and was prepared with unique molecular identifiers. TCRdb processed the PCR reads anew with MiXCR; each CDR3 protein has one entry. The sample includes about 690,000 distinct CDR3 sequences, about 15% of them seen just once.

Sequenced material: PBMCs from the stem cell graft donor, taken from the stem cell graft. This sequence originates from a human donor who donated a stem cell graft to a child with acute myeloid leukemia. J is TRBJ2-7 and V is TRBV6-5, with 7 bases identical to TRBD1. CDR3 nucleotide sequence: TGTGCCGTGTCAGGGGGAAGGTCCTACGAGCAGTACGTC. Translation gives CAVSGGRSYEQYV.